This T cell receptor (beta chain) stems from a study of shared clonotypes between healthy human individuals. About the research overall: Donor ages ranged 18 to 49 years: a couple of women, a few men. Three plates were used per donor for CD4 naive, three for CD4 memory, two for CD8 naive and one for CD8 memory.

Repertoires were generated with immunoSEQ multiplex PCR, while TCRdb's copy carries only in-frame clones and drops some. The sample records about 2.3 million clones, 85% to 95% being singletons. General observations from the study: Among the subsets, naive ones generally showed larger estimated richness than memory ones. Represented diversity, genetic and exposure-history alike, was limited by few donors.

This clone was counted only a few times. Its matching antigen is unknown. V gave up 0 bases and J gave up 7 bases, with 0 bases separating them. CDR3 length: 10 residues. Germline lookup yields CDR1 SEHNR and CDR2 FQNEAQ (reference sequence). What was sequenced was naive CD4+ T cells from PBMCs. Subset described: CD45RA+ positively selected. This TCR was recovered from a man younger than 30 in good health. Some clones in this sample may be carry-over from other donors' samples. The J gene is TRBJ1-1, the V gene TRBV7-9; D is unclear. Here the CDR3 DNA reads TGTGCCAGCAGCTTAGCTGAAGCTTTCTTT. Translating gives CASSLAEAFF. Full variable domain (remainder filled in from reference TRBV7-9 and TRBJ1-1): DTGVSQNPRHKITKRGQNVTFRCDPISEHNRLYWYRQTLGQGPEFLTYFQNEAQLEKSRLLSDRFSAERPKGSFSTLEIQRTEQGDSAMYLCASSLAEAFFGQGTRLTVV.